This T cell receptor beta chain is from a study of primary melanoma T cells and metastatic recurrence. On the study more broadly: Samples were primary melanomas of stage T2 to T4. Regarding the study as a whole: Melanomas with T-cell fraction above 20% appeared to have better outcomes.

This clone was seen a single time. What it binds is not known. Produced via immunoSEQ multiplex PCR; TCRdb's table is partial and in-frame only. The repertoire holds about 200 clones, about 90% seen once, with 9.5% to 15% in the top ten. The J segment lost 2 bases and the V segment lost 2 bases, leaving 3 bases of the junction unmatched. Germline CDR1 SGHDN, CDR2 FVKESK. The CDR3 has 15 residues. The TCR originated in a human donor with melanoma. Source material: melanoma tumor tissue. The rearrangement uses TRBV14 and TRBJ1-3; 7 bases are shared with TRBD1. The CDR3 spells CASSQRDRAGNTIYF. The CDR3 nucleotides read TGTGCCAGCAGCCAACGAGACAGGGCTGGAAACACCATATATTTT.